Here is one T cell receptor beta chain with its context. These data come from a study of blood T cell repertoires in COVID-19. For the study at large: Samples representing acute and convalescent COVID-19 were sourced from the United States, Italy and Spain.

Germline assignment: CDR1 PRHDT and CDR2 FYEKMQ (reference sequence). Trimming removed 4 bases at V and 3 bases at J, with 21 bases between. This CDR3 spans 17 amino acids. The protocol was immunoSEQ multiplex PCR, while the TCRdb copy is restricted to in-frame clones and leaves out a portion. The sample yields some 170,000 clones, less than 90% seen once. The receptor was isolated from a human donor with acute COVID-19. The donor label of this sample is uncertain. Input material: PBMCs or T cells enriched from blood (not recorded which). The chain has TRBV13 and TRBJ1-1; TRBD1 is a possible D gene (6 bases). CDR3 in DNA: TGTGCCAGCAGCTCCGTGGGGGAGGGGGAATGGCACACTGAAGCTTTCTTT. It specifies CASSSVGEGEWHTEAFF.